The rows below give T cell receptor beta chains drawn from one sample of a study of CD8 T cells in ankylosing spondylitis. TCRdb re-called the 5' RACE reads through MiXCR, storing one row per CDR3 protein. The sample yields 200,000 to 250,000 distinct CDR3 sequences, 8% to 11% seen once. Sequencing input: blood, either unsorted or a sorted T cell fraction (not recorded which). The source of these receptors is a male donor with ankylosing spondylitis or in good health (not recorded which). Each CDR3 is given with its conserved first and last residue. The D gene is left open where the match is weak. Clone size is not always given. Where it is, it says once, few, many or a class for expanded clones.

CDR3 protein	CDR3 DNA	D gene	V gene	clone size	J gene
CASINRGPNYGYTF	TGTGCCAGCATCAACAGAGGTCCAAACTATGGCTACACCTTC	-	TRBV12-3/TRBV12-4	many	TRBJ1-2
CASSRQRDSGVDIQYF	TGTGCCAGCTCACGCCAACGGGACAGCGGCGTAGACATTCAGTACTTC	TRBD1	TRBV18	many	TRBJ2-4
CASTLRSGGNTWELFF	TGTGCCAGCACTCTTCGGTCAGGGGGGAACACCTGGGAGCTTTTTTTT	-	TRBV12-3/TRBV12-4	-	TRBJ2-2
CASSQEAGGISYNEQFF	TGTGCCAGCAGCCAAGAAGCGGGGGGGATCTCCTACAATGAGCAGTTCTTC	TRBD2	TRBV3-1	-	TRBJ2-1
CASTSSGGPGTDTQYF	TGTGCCAGCACCTCCTCCGGGGGGCCTGGCACAGATACGCAGTATTTT	-	TRBV12-3/TRBV12-4	many	TRBJ2-3
CASSRGGGKNIQYF	TGTGCCAGCAGCCGCGGGGGGGGCAAAAACATTCAGTACTTC	TRBD2	TRBV6-1	-	TRBJ2-4
CASSPQIGRETEAFF	TGTGCCAGCAGCCCTCAAATCGGCAGAGAAACTGAAGCTTTCTTT	-	TRBV12-3/TRBV12-4	many	TRBJ1-1
CSASEQTNSPLHF	TGCAGTGCTAGTGAACAGACTAATTCACCCCTCCACTTT	-	TRBV20-1	many	TRBJ1-6
CASSDGLAGDTQYF	TGTGCCAGCAGCGACGGACTAGCGGGAGATACGCAGTATTTT	TRBD2	TRBV9	many	TRBJ2-3
CASSLGQPNQPQHF	TGTGCCAGCAGCTTGGGACAGCCCAATCAGCCCCAGCATTTT	-	TRBV5-6	many	TRBJ1-5
CATSDSQRELFF	TGTGCCACCAGTGATTCCCAGCGGGAGCTGTTTTTT	-	TRBV24-1	many	TRBJ2-2
CSARPGLAAYEQYF	TGCAGTGCTAGACCGGGACTAGCGGCCTACGAGCAGTACTTC	TRBD2	TRBV20-1	many	TRBJ2-7
CASSLVVVIVPGHNEQFF	TGTGCCAGCAGTTTAGTGGTGGTAATTGTCCCCGGGCACAATGAGCAGTTCTTC	-	TRBV12-3/TRBV12-4	-	TRBJ2-1
CASTNQTGMNTEAFF	TGTGCCAGCACCAACCAGACAGGCATGAACACTGAAGCTTTCTTT	-	TRBV27	-	TRBJ1-1
CASSDGPGYEQYF	TGTGCCAGCAGCGACGGACCGGGGTATGAGCAGTACTTC	-	TRBV9	few	TRBJ2-7
CASSLGQGTKEKLFF	TGCGCCAGCAGCCTAGGACAGGGGACAAAGGAAAAACTGTTTTTT	TRBD1	TRBV5-1	few	TRBJ1-4
CSVEHRVLETQYF	TGCAGCGTTGAACACAGGGTTTTGGAGACCCAGTACTTC	-	TRBV29-1	few	TRBJ2-5
CASSIGQGNSPQHF	TGTGCCAGTAGTATTGGGCAGGGGAATTCTCCCCAGCATTTT	-	TRBV19	few	TRBJ1-5
CASSTGLHNSPLHF	TGTGCCAGCAGCACGGGACTGCATAATTCACCCCTCCACTTT	-	TRBV7-8	many	TRBJ1-6
CASSRQGSSYNSPLHF	TGTGCCAGCAGTCGACAGGGTAGCTCCTATAATTCACCCCTCCACTTT	TRBD1	TRBV12-3/TRBV12-4	many	TRBJ1-6
CASSLAPANYGYTF	TGCGCCAGCAGCTTGGCCCCGGCGAACTATGGCTACACCTTC	-	TRBV5-1	many	TRBJ1-2
CASSLWGGDTEAFF	TGTGCCAGCAGTTTATGGGGAGGGGACACTGAAGCTTTCTTT	-	TRBV28	many	TRBJ1-1
CASSLVPLAEQETQYF	TGCGCCAGCAGCTTGGTCCCGCTAGCGGAACAAGAGACCCAGTACTTC	TRBD2	TRBV5-1	-	TRBJ2-5
CASRAGLAEAFF	TGTGCCAGCAGGGCAGGGCTCGCTGAAGCTTTCTTT	-	TRBV13	many	TRBJ1-1
CASSSPGRQGEQFF	TGTGCCAGCAGCTCCCCGGGACGTCAGGGAGAGCAGTTCTTC	-	TRBV11-3	few	TRBJ2-1
CASSLVSSGGAGEDTQYF	TGTGCCAGCAGCTTAGTCTCTAGCGGGGGGGCCGGGGAAGATACGCAGTATTTT	TRBD2	TRBV7-3	-	TRBJ2-3